This record covers a single T cell receptor (beta chain). Produced via immunoSEQ multiplex PCR; TCRdb's table is partial and in-frame only. The data contain about 35,000 clones, around 91% of them singletons. This specimen comes from a study of blood T cell repertoires in COVID-19. The V gene's germline CDR1 is LNHDA and CDR2 SQIVND (reference sequence). The CDR3 runs to 14 residues. The germline V and J ends were trimmed by 6 bases and 4 bases, with 15 bases remaining between them. Material for sequencing was peripheral blood. The sequence came from a man at least 80 years old with acute or convalescent COVID-19. V is TRBV19 and J is TRBJ1-1, with D hard to call. The DNA of the CDR3 is TGTGCCAGTAGACAATTGGGAGGGTTCACTGAAGCTTTCTTT. This codes for CASRQLGGFTEAFF.